This T cell receptor (beta chain) derives from a study of neoadjuvant anti-PD-1 for oral cavity cancer. Study-wide context: Patients without progression received a fourth nivolumab dose around day 43, then surgical resection on days 50-56.

Blood libraries mostly used around 510 ng genomic DNA, six replicates each. Profiling relied on immunoSEQ multiplex PCR, and the TCRdb table lists in-frame clones only, not all of them. The sample includes 75,000 to 100,000 clones, approximately 80% of them seen just once. PBMCs were not maintained or expanded in culture before analysis. Regarding the study as a whole: After neoadjuvant nivolumab, PBMC T cell clonality was significantly higher in non-responders than responders.

V was cut by 0 bases and J by 4 bases, with 14 bases left in between. CDR3 length: 15 amino acids. Germline-derived CDR1 and CDR2 are SGHRS and YFSETQ. As for this clone: Its antigen is unidentified.

V and J are TRBV5-1 and TRBJ2-7, with D hard to call. Here the sequenced sample was PBMCs, taken before nivolumab (anti-PD-1) treatment. This sequence originates from a person aged 35 to 85 with oral cavity squamous cell carcinoma. The CDR3 sequence is CASSLEARKPYEQYF. The CDR3 coding sequence is TGCGCCAGCAGCTTGGAGGCCCGGAAGCCATACGAGCAGTACTTC. Looking up the rest from reference TRBV5-1 and TRBJ2-7 gives the full variable domain: KAGVTQTPRYLIKTRGQQVTLSCSPISGHRSVSWYQQTPGQGLQFLFEYFSETQRNKGNFPGRFSGRQFSNSRSEMNVSTLELGDSALYLCASSLEARKPYEQYFGPGTRLTVT.